This entry lists 32 T cell receptor beta chains sequenced from one sample in a study of OX40 agonist ivuxolimab in advanced cancers. Method: immunoSEQ multiplex PCR; TCRdb's copy keeps in-frame clones and lacks some. The table shows around 50,000 clones, with approximately 81% occurring only once. The sequenced sample was CD4+ or CD8+ T cells sorted from blood, obtained in a trial of the OX40 agonist ivuxolimab. Receptors were obtained from an adult with an advanced solid tumor such as melanoma, head and neck, liver or kidney cancer.

V usage is TRBV5-8 and J usage is TRBJ1-1, with a weak D call TRBD1 (5 bases). CDR3 length: 13 amino acids. Trimming pared 4 bases from V and 12 bases from J, leaving 19 bases between. The germline V gene encodes CDR1 SGHTS and CDR2 YDEGEE. The CDR3 sequence: CASSIPGLKGTFF. The CDR3 DNA reads TGTGCCAGCAGCATCCCGGGACTTAAGGGAACTTTCTTT.

The rearrangement joins TRBV29-1 to TRBJ1-1, with 8 positions matching TRBD1. Per the germline V gene, CDR1 is SQVTM and CDR2 is ANQGSEA. After removal of 6 bases from V and 3 bases from J, the junction contained 9 bases not matched to a gene. The CDR3 contains 14 residues. Here the CDR3 DNA reads TGCAGCGTCCCTGGACAGGGAGGTCACACTGAAGCTTTCTTT. Protein: CSVPGQGGHTEAFF.

In its sample, this clone is medium-sized (0.01 to 0.1%). This rearrangement joins TRBV7-2 to TRBJ2-2; no reliable D call. With 5 bases removed from V and 5 bases from J, the gap between germline ends came to 15 bases. Germline V lookup: CDR1 SGHTA, CDR2 FQGNSA. This CDR3 region has 15 residues. CDR3 sequence (DNA): TGTGCCAGCAGCCTATACACCTATCAGACCGGGGAGCTGTTTTTT. Encoded protein: CASSLYTYQTGELFF.

The chain is built from TRBV10-3 and TRBJ2-2; 11 positions agree with TRBD1. Trimming at V came to 2 bases and at J to 4 bases, leaving 3 bases not matched to a gene. This CDR3 is built from 16 residues. Germline V lookup: CDR1 ENHRY, CDR2 SYGVKD. The CDR3 loop reads CAISEIGTGGTGELFF. In DNA form, the CDR3 reads TGTGCCATCAGTGAGATTGGGACAGGGGGCACCGGGGAGCTGTTTTTT.

In this sample, this clone turned up once. The J gene is TRBJ1-5, the V gene TRBV6-1, with D uncertain. The CDR3 extends over 17 amino acids. V was cut by 3 bases and J by 7 bases, with 22 bases left in between. Germline-derived CDR1 and CDR2 are MNHNS and SASEGT. This CDR3 is CASSDSVRAGNNQPQHF. The CDR3 DNA is TGTGCCAGCAGTGATTCTGTTCGGGCAGGAAATAACCAGCCCCAGCATTTT.

CDR3 DNA sequence: TGTGCCAGCAGCTTATGGGGACAGACTCTTTATAATTCACCCCTCCACTTT. Its translation: CASSLWGQTLYNSPLHF. The rearrangement uses TRBV7-8 and TRBJ1-6, with 7 bases matching TRBD1. J gave up 4 bases and V 2 bases, and 8 bases lay outside the gene matches. Germline V lookup: CDR1 SGHVS, CDR2 FQNEAQ. The CDR3 runs to 17 residues.

The CDR3 nucleotides are TGTGCCAGCAGCTTCGCCACACAGGGCAATCAGCCCCAGCATTTT. It translates to CASSFATQGNQPQHF. The chain recombines TRBV7-2 with TRBJ1-5; weak D call: TRBD1 (5 bases). Germline V gene data show CDR1 as SGHTA and CDR2 as FQGNSA. V lost 3 bases, J lost 2 bases, and 11 bases lay in between. The CDR3 sequence is 15 residues long.

The V and J genes are TRBV14 and TRBJ2-1; D is uncertain. Trimming took off 3 bases at V and 4 bases at J, with 7 bases between the two ends. Per germline, CDR1 SGHDN and CDR2 FVKESK. The CDR3 contains 13 residues. CDR3: CASSQAVYNEQFF. In DNA form, the CDR3 reads TGTGCCAGCAGCCAGGCAGTTTACAATGAGCAGTTCTTC.

This chain joins TRBV7-6 and TRBJ1-1; D may be TRBD1 (6 bases). V lost 5 bases and J lost 0, with 10 bases in between. Germline V gene lookup returns CDR1 SGHVS and CDR2 FNYEAQ. The CDR3 contains 14 residues. Here the CDR3 DNA reads TGTGCCAGCAGCACCGGACAGCTGAACACTGAAGCTTTCTTT. Protein product: CASSTGQLNTEAFF.

The chain joins TRBV9 to TRBJ1-4, with no clear D. Germline V gene lookup returns CDR1 SGDLS and CDR2 YYNGEE. The CDR3 consists of 15 residues. Trimming pared 0 bases from V and 0 bases from J, leaving 6 bases between. The CDR3 here is CASSVAGTTNEKLFF. Here the CDR3 DNA reads TGTGCCAGCAGCGTAGCGGGGACAACTAATGAAAAACTGTTTTTT. The entire variable domain, with the rest obtained from reference TRBV9 and TRBJ1-4, is as follows: DSGVTQTPKHLITATGQRVTLRCSPRSGDLSVYWYQQSLDQGLQFLIQYYNGEERAKGNILERFSAQQFPDLHSELNLSSLELGDSALYFCASSVAGTTNEKLFFGSGTQLSVL.

This chain joins TRBV4-2 and TRBJ1-2; the match to TRBD1 covers 8 bases. Germline values: CDR1 LGHNA, CDR2 YNFKEQ. V shed 0 bases and J 6 bases; nucleotides not matched to a gene: 6. The CDR3 runs to 15 residues. Here the CDR3 DNA reads TGTGCCAGCAGCCAAGATTTAAGACAGGGGAATGGCTACACCTTC. The encoded protein is CASSQDLRQGNGYTF.

The chain carries TRBV6-1 and TRBJ1-1; D might be TRBD1 (5 bases). This CDR3 comprises 11 residues. In germline, CDR1 is MNHNS, CDR2 SASEGT. V was cut by 8 bases and J by 5 bases, with 9 bases left in between. This CDR3 is CASERGTEAFF. For the CDR3, the DNA is TGTGCCAGCGAGAGGGGAACTGAAGCTTTCTTT.

The rearrangement joins TRBV6-1 to TRBJ1-5, with D perhaps TRBD1 (6 bases). This CDR3 has 14 residues. Germline CDR1 MNHNS, CDR2 SASEGT. Trimming took 5 bases from V and 3 from J, leaving 11 bases between them. CDR3 loop: CASSKGVANQPQHF. The CDR3 DNA is TGTGCCAGCAGTAAGGGGGTCGCCAATCAGCCCCAGCATTTT.

The chain joins TRBV2 to TRBJ1-2; D possibly corresponds to TRBD1 (5 bases). V gave up 5 bases and J gave up 4 bases, with 11 bases separating them. CDR1 and CDR2 (germline): SNHLY, FYNNEI. The CDR3 covers 13 residues. The CDR3 sequence: CASSQGGAYGYTF. In DNA, the CDR3 is TGTGCCAGCAGTCAGGGAGGTGCCTATGGCTACACCTTC. The complete variable domain, with remaining parts taken from reference TRBV2 and TRBJ1-2, reads EPEVTQTPSHQVTQMGQEVILRCVPISNHLYFYWYRQILGQKVEFLVSFYNNEISEKSEIFDDQFSVERPDGSNFTLKIRSTKLEDSAMYFCASSQGGAYGYTFGSGTRLTVV.

The rearrangement links TRBV4-3 to TRBJ2-6; 7 positions match TRBD1. V was clipped by 0 bases and J by 0 bases; unmatched bases: 8. The CDR3 spans 19 residues. Germline values: CDR1 LGHNA, CDR2 YSLEER. The CDR3 DNA follows: TGCGCCAGCAGCCAAGATTTTGGACAGGAGAGCTCTGGGGCCAACGTCCTGACTTTC. This gives the protein CASSQDFGQESSGANVLTF.

The chain couples TRBV9 to TRBJ1-5, with D possibly being TRBD1 (5 bases). Germline CDR1 and CDR2: SGDLS and YYNGEE. V dropped 0 bases and J dropped 6 bases, with 10 bases sitting between them. This CDR3 is 14 amino acids long. The CDR3, as DNA: TGTGCCAGCAGCGTAGGGGGAGGGGCTCAGCCCCAGCATTTT. Encoded protein: CASSVGGGAQPQHF.

This chain joins TRBV7-9 and TRBJ2-5; D is perhaps TRBD2 (6 bases). The CDR3 runs 14 residues. Trimming pared 4 bases from V and 4 bases from J, leaving 13 bases between. Germline V CDR1 and CDR2: SEHNR, FQNEAQ (reference sequence). As DNA, the CDR3 is TGTGCCAGCAGCTCTCCGGGGGTGAGAGAGACCCAGTACTTC. Translated, it gives CASSSPGVRETQYF.

The chain carries TRBV10-3 and TRBJ1-5, with TRBD1 as a possible D gene (5 bases). Germline V gene data show CDR1 as ENHRY and CDR2 as SYGVKD. Trimming removed 0 bases at V and 0 bases at J, with 9 bases between. This CDR3 is built from 16 residues. The CDR3 coding sequence is TGTGCCATCAGTGAGTCGGCAGGGACTAGCAATCAGCCCCAGCATTTT. Encoded protein: CAISESAGTSNQPQHF.

The chain joins TRBV4-3 to TRBJ2-7; D tentatively fits TRBD1 or TRBD2 (7 bases each). Deletions cut 2 bases from V and 4 bases from J, with 18 bases between. Germline loops: CDR1 LGHNA, CDR2 YSLEER. The CDR3 is made up of 16 amino acids. CDR3 sequence: CASSQQRGGGEYEQYF. The CDR3 DNA reads as TGCGCCAGCAGCCAACAGAGGGGAGGGGGCGAGTACGAGCAGTACTTC.

The CDR3 DNA reads as TGTGCCACCAGCAGAGGACAGGGTATCGCTGAAGCTTTCTTT. As protein: CATSRGQGIAEAFF. The chain employs TRBV15 and TRBJ1-1, with 7 bases that match TRBD1. The CDR3 contains 14 residues. Germline trimming cut 1 base from V and 6 bases from J; bases unmatched to any gene: 5. The germline V gene encodes CDR1 LNHNV and CDR2 YYDKDF (reference sequence).

V and J are TRBV27 and TRBJ2-1; TRBD2 matches at 7 bases. Germline values: CDR1 MNHEY, CDR2 SMNVEV (reference sequence). The CDR3 is made up of 13 amino acids. V was clipped by 2 bases and J by 9 bases; unmatched bases: 4. The CDR3 reads CASSLGGGFEQFF. The CDR3 nucleotides read TGTGCCAGCAGTTTAGGGGGGGGTTTTGAGCAGTTCTTC.

The rearrangement links TRBV19 to TRBJ1-1; 8 positions match TRBD1. Germline assignment: CDR1 LNHDA and CDR2 SQIVND (reference sequence). V was clipped by 4 bases and J by 5 bases; unmatched bases: 6. The CDR3 is 14 amino acids. The CDR3 nucleotides are TGTGCCAGTAGTACCCTCGGACAGGGAACTGAAGCTTTCTTT. Protein product: CASSTLGQGTEAFF.

J is TRBJ1-3 and V is TRBV5-4; D is possibly TRBD1 (6 bases). Germline V lookup: CDR1 SGHNT, CDR2 YYREEE (reference sequence). The CDR3 extends over 16 amino acids. Trimming left V 7 bases short and J 4 bases short, with 21 bases between. The CDR3 region is CASEPTGGAGGNTIYF. CDR3 bases: TGTGCCAGCGAACCCACCGGGGGGGCAGGAGGAAACACCATATATTTT.

The V gene is TRBV7-8, the J gene TRBJ1-5; D gene unclear. The V end lost 1 base, the J end lost 2 bases, and 6 bases lay between the germline ends. The CDR3 runs 14 residues. Per germline, CDR1 SGHVS and CDR2 FQNEAQ. CDR3 nucleotides: TGTGCCAGCAGCTTAGAGGGCGGCAATCAGCCCCAGCATTTT. Its protein product is CASSLEGGNQPQHF.

V gene TRBV19 combines with J gene TRBJ2-2; no firm D call. V was trimmed by 3 bases and J by 9 bases, leaving 8 bases between them. Germline assignment: CDR1 LNHDA and CDR2 SQIVND (reference sequence). The CDR3 is made up of 12 amino acids. Here the CDR3 reads CASSIGHRELFF. The CDR3 DNA reads as TGTGCCAGTAGTATTGGGCACAGGGAGCTGTTTTTT.

The J gene is TRBJ2-3, the V gene TRBV7-8; 11 bases map to TRBD2. Germline trimming cut 5 bases from V and 4 bases from J; bases unmatched to any gene: 8. Germline V CDR1 and CDR2: SGHVS, FQNEAQ. The length of the CDR3 is 16 residues. The CDR3 region is CASSPSTSGVADTQYF. The CDR3 nucleotides are TGTGCCAGCAGCCCATCGACTAGCGGGGTCGCAGATACGCAGTATTTT.

The V gene is TRBV28, the J gene TRBJ1-4, with a weak D call TRBD1 (5 bases). The CDR3 covers 16 residues. V was shortened by 3 bases and J by 4 bases, with 15 bases between the two germline ends. CDR1 is MDHEN, CDR2 SYDVKM, per germline. CDR3: CASSLPARDFNEKLFF. The CDR3 DNA reads TGTGCCAGCAGTTTGCCGGCCCGGGACTTTAATGAAAAACTGTTTTTT.

The J gene is TRBJ2-7, the V gene TRBV7-2; 7 nucleotides agree with TRBD1. Trimming took 1 base from V and 1 from J; bases not matched to a gene: 4. This CDR3 is built from 15 residues. Per the germline V gene, CDR1 is SGHTA and CDR2 is FQGNSA. Here the CDR3 DNA reads TGTGCCAGCAGCTTAGTACCGGGACAGTCCTACGAGCAGTACGTC. Translating it yields CASSLVPGQSYEQYV.

The chain recombines TRBV30 with TRBJ2-7; 10 bases line up with TRBD2. The junction had 7 bases not matched to a gene; V was cut back by 0 bases and J by 5 bases. CDR1 and CDR2 (germline): GTSNPN, SVGIG (reference sequence). The CDR3 consists of 15 residues. The CDR3: CAWSVGAGGPHEQYF. For the CDR3, the DNA is TGTGCCTGGAGTGTGGGAGCGGGGGGGCCCCACGAGCAGTACTTC.

The V and J genes are TRBV11-1 and TRBJ2-3; unclear D gene. The V gene lost 3 bases and the J gene lost 4 bases, with 5 bases spanning the gap. Germline assignment: CDR1 SGHAT and CDR2 FQDESV (reference sequence). There are 12 residues in the CDR3. The CDR3 spells CASSFLSDTQYF. In DNA, the CDR3 is TGTGCCAGCAGCTTTCTTTCAGATACGCAGTATTTT.

Only one count was recorded for this clone. The chain links TRBV2 to TRBJ2-1, with D tentatively TRBD2 (5 bases). CDR3 length equals 14 residues. In germline, CDR1 is SNHLY, CDR2 FYNNEI. V was pared by 7 bases and J by 10 bases, with 20 bases between. The CDR3 sequence: CASKNPDWNGEQFF. In nucleotides, the CDR3 is TGTGCCAGCAAGAACCCGGACTGGAATGGGGAGCAGTTCTTC.

The rearrangement uses TRBV28 and TRBJ2-3; D ambiguous. CDR3 length: 12 residues. The germline CDR1 and CDR2 sequences are MDHEN and SYDVKM. Trimming stripped 6 bases from V and 6 bases from J, with 10 bases between. The CDR3 DNA reads TGTGCCAGCAGCCTATCCGAGGATACGCAGTATTTT. Amino acids: CASSLSEDTQYF. The full variable domain, with the rest looked up from reference TRBV28 and TRBJ2-3, is DVKVTQSSRYLVKRTGEKVFLECVQDMDHENMFWYRQDPGLGLRLIYFSYDVKMKEKGDIPEGYSVSREKKERFSLILESASTNQTSMYLCASSLSEDTQYFGPGTRLTVL.